Below are 2 T cell receptor beta chains sequenced from a single sample in a study of T cell clonality in common variable immunodeficiency. Study findings and constraints: Fewer deletions and N-nucleotide insertions were reportedly seen in common variable immunodeficiency TCR beta sequences.

These receptors have no known antigen. Repertoires were generated with immunoSEQ multiplex PCR, while TCRdb's copy carries only in-frame clones and drops some. There are approximately 11,000 clones in the sample, none observed a single time. The specimen was peripheral blood mononuclear cells. The receptors here all came from a human donor with common variable immunodeficiency.

In its sample, this clone was seen a few times. The observed sequence ends 3 residues before the CDR3 terminus, with the missing tail filled in from the germline J gene. This rearrangement joins TRBV19 to TRBJ2-3; TRBD2 matches at 8 bases. In germline, CDR1 is LNHDA, CDR2 SQIVND (reference sequence). This CDR3 has 15 residues. V dropped 8 bases and J dropped 2; count of bases not matched to a gene: 9. The CDR3 protein is CASASGRSDTDTQYF. The sequenced part of the CDR3 DNA is TGTGCCAGTGCCAGCGGGAGATCGGACACAGATACG.

The chain's CDR3 is CASSQLAGNTDTQYF. The sequenced part of the CDR3 DNA is TGTGCCAGCTCACAGCTAGCGGGGAACACAGATACG. V and J are TRBV18 and TRBJ2-3; 9 nucleotides align to TRBD2. Sequencing ends 3 residues short of the CDR3 end; the germline J gene provides the rest. V lost 4 bases to trimming and J lost 2 bases; unmatched junction nucleotides: 4. Germline V gene sequence: CDR1 KGHSH, CDR2 LQKENI. This CDR3 contains 15 residues.